This TCR beta chain originates from a study of hypomethylating agent response in myelodysplastic syndrome. Study context: The most frequent mutation was TET2, in about 50% of the 11 patients.

Two replicates of around 200 ng each gave 400 ng DNA per sample, survey resolution. Measured with immunoSEQ multiplex PCR; TCRdb has only the in-frame clones, and not every one. The sample gives approximately 5,800 clones, roughly 80% of which show up once; around a tenth is in the top ten. T-cell subsets were not sorted; bulk bone marrow was analyzed. Turning to this clone: Antigen unknown.

General study points: Only about twelve patients were analyzed in this small cohort.

Germline CDR1 is SGHTA and CDR2 is FQGNSA. CDR3 length: 16 amino acids. V lost 2 bases and J lost 2; bases outside the gene matches: 5. The V call is TRBV7-2, the J call TRBJ2-3; TRBD2 matches at 9 bases. This specimen consisted of bone marrow, obtained before or after starting hypomethylating agent treatment for myelodysplastic syndrome (not recorded which). This receptor was identified in a human donor with myelodysplastic syndrome. The CDR3 spells CASSLRAGGLTDTQYF. Written as DNA, the CDR3 is TGTGCCAGCAGCTTAAGGGCGGGGGGGCTCACAGATACGCAGTATTTT. The full variable domain, its missing parts supplied by reference TRBV7-2 and TRBJ2-3, is GAGVSQSPSNKVTEKGKDVELRCDPISGHTALYWYRQSLGQGLEFLIYFQGNSAPDKSGLPSDRFSAERTGGSVSTLTIQRTQQEDSAVYLCASSLRAGGLTDTQYFGPGTRLTVL.